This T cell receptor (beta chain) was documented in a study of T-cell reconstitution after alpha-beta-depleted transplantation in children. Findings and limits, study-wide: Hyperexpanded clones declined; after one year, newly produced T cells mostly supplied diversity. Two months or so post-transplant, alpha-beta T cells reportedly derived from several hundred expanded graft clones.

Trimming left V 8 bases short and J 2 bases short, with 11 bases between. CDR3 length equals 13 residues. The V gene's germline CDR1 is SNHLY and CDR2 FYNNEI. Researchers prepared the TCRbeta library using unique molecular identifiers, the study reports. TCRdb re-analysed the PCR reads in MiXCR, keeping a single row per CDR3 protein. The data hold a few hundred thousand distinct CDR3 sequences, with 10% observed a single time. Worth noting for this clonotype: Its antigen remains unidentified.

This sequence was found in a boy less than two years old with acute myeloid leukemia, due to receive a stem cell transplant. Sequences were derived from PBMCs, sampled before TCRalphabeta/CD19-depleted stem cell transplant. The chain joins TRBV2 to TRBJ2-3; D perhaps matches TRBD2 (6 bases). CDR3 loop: CASRDFVTDTQYF. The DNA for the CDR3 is TGTGCCAGCCGGGACTTCGTCACAGATACGCAGTATTTT.